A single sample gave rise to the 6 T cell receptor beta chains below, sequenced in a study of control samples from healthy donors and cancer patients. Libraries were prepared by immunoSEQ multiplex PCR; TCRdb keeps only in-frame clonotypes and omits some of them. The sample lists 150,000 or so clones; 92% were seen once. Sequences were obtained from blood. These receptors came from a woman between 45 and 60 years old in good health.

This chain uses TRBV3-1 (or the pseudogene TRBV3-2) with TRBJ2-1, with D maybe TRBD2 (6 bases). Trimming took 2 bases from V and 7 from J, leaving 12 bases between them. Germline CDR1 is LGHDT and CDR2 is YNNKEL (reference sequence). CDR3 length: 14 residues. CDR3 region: CASSQRPGGNEQFF. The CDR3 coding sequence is TGTGCCAGCAGCCAACGCCCTGGAGGGAATGAGCAGTTCTTC.

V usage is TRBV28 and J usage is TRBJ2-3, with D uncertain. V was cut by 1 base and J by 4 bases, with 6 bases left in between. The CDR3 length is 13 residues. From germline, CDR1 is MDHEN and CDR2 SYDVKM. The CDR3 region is CASSLLSPDTQYF. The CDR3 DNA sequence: TGTGCCAGCAGTTTATTATCCCCAGATACGCAGTATTTT.

The CDR3: CASSPGQTKVEKLFF. The DNA for the CDR3 is TGTGCCAGCAGCCCAGGACAAACGAAGGTTGAAAAACTGTTTTTT. This chain uses TRBV7-9 with TRBJ1-4, with a weak D call TRBD1 (5 bases). V dropped 5 bases and J dropped 7 bases, with 17 bases sitting between them. Germline V CDR1 and CDR2: SEHNR, FQNEAQ (reference sequence). The CDR3 runs 15 residues.

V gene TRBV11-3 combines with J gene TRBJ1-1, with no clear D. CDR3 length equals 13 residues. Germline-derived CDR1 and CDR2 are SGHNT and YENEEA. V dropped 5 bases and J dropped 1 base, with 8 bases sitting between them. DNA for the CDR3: TGTGCCAGCAGCCAAAGTTGGAACACTGAAGCTTTCTTT. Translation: CASSQSWNTEAFF.

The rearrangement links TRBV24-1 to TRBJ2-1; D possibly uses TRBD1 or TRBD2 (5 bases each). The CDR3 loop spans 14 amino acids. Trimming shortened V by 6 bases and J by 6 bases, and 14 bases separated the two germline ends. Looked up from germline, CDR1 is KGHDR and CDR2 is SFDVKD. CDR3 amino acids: CATSFSGPGNEQFF. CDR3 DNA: TGTGCCACCAGTTTCTCGGGGCCGGGCAATGAGCAGTTCTTC.

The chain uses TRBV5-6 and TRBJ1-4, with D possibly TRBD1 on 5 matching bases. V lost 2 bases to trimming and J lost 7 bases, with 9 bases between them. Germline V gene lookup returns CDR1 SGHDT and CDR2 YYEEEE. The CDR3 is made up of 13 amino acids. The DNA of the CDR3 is TGTGCCAGCAGCTTTCGGGACTCTGAAAAACTGTTTTTT. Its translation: CASSFRDSEKLFF.